The 12 T cell receptor beta chains given below trace back to one sample, sequenced in a study of shared clonotypes between healthy human individuals. Libraries were prepared by immunoSEQ multiplex PCR; TCRdb keeps only in-frame clonotypes and omits some of them. This sample yields hundreds of thousands of clones, of which roughly 96% are seen a single time; less than 0.12% belongs to the top ten. Naive CD8 cells were CD45RO-negative, positively selected for CCR7, excluding terminally differentiated effector memory CD45RA+ cells. What was sequenced was naive CD8+ T cells sorted from blood. The source of these receptors is a woman between 25 and 40 years old in good health.

CDR3 region: CASRPNPGTSIYGYTF. CDR3 sequence (DNA): TGTGCCAGCAGGCCGAACCCCGGGACTTCGATCTATGGCTACACCTTC. J is TRBJ1-2 and V is TRBV28; tentatively, D is TRBD1 (5 bases). Germline V gene sequence: CDR1 MDHEN, CDR2 SYDVKM. V lost 6 bases and J 4 bases, leaving 21 bases between the germline ends. The CDR3 length is 16 residues.

The chain employs TRBV6-5 and TRBJ1-1, with TRBD1 as a possible D gene (5 bases). V was cut by 5 bases and J by 6 bases, with 10 bases left in between. The CDR3 is 12 amino acids. Germline V CDR1 and CDR2: MNHEY, SVGAGI. CDR3 bases: TGTGCCAGCAGTACCGACAGAGCTGAAGCTTTCTTT. This sequence encodes CASSTDRAEAFF.

This clone was recorded once. The chain is built from TRBV5-1 and TRBJ2-5; D could derive from TRBD1 or TRBD2 (5 bases each). The assigned J gene may be wrong: the sequence end matches TRBJ2-7 better. CDR3 length: 18 residues. Germline assignment: CDR1 SGHRS and CDR2 YFSETQ. CDR3 region: CASSLSWLERGWGYEQYF. The CDR3 DNA reads TGCGCCAGCAGCTTGTCATGGCTAGAGAGGGGATGGGGCTACGAGCAGTACTTC.

This clone was observed a single time. Germline is not matched at one junction end, which may reflect a read error. The same CDR3 can be traced to other DNA sequences in this sample. V is TRBV7-8 and J is TRBJ2-7; 7 nucleotides align to TRBD2. The CDR3 extends over 14 amino acids. CDR1 SGHVS and CDR2 FQNEAQ come from the germline V gene. The CDR3 is CASSWTRASYEQYF. The CDR3 nucleotides are TGTGCCAGCAGCTGGACTAGGGCTTCCTATGAGCAGTACTTC.

The V call is TRBV2, the J call TRBJ2-7, with no clear D. The CDR3 runs 11 residues. V was clipped by 7 bases and J by 7 bases, with 11 bases between them. Germline CDR1 is SNHLY and CDR2 is FYNNEI. This CDR3 is CASTLLGEQYF. CDR3 DNA: TGTGCCAGCACCCTCCTGGGGGAGCAGTACTTC.

The chain uses TRBV25-1 and TRBJ2-7, with a tentative D call TRBD1 (6 bases). The CDR3 length is 16 residues. Trimming removed 6 bases from V and 4 bases from J, with 22 bases in between. Germline V CDR1 and CDR2: MGHDK, SYGVNS. The CDR3 sequence: CASSISVTGLDYEQYF. The CDR3 bases are TGTGCCAGCAGCATTTCGGTAACAGGGTTAGATTACGAGCAGTACTTC.

The V and J genes are TRBV28 and TRBJ1-2; D is uncertain. The V gene lost 4 bases and the J gene lost 4 bases, with 22 bases spanning the gap. The V gene's germline CDR1 is MDHEN and CDR2 SYDVKM. The CDR3 covers 17 residues. The CDR3, as DNA: TGTGCCAGCAGTTCCCAGGTTGTTTACGATGGCTCCTATGGCTACACCTTC. As protein: CASSSQVVYDGSYGYTF.

CDR3 region: CASSELAGGGDGYTF. The DNA for the CDR3 is TGCGCCAGCAGTGAGTTGGCAGGGGGTGGGGATGGCTACACCTTC. The rearrangement uses TRBV10-2 and TRBJ1-2; 7 nucleotides agree with TRBD1. Germline CDR1 WSHSY, CDR2 SAAADI. The CDR3 is made up of 15 amino acids. V shed 1 base and J 6 bases; nucleotides not matched to a gene: 8.

V usage is TRBV7-6 and J usage is TRBJ1-3; no definite D call. Between the trimmed V and J ends, which lost 3 bases and 2 bases, there was a span of 11 bases. Germline V gives CDR1 SGHVS, CDR2 FNYEAQ. The CDR3 spans 15 residues. DNA of the CDR3: TGTGCCAGCAGCTTTGCCGAGCCCACTGGAAACACCATATATTTT. Its protein product is CASSFAEPTGNTIYF. Complete variable domain (other parts from reference TRBV7-6 and TRBJ1-3): GAGVSQSPRYKVTKRGQDVALRCDPISGHVSLYWYRQALGQGPEFLTYFNYEAQQDKSGLPNDRFSAERPEGSISTLTIQRTEQRDSAMYRCASSFAEPTGNTIYFGEGSWLTVV.

The chain links TRBV9 to TRBJ1-1; 7 bases match TRBD1. The J segment lost 2 bases and the V segment lost 0 bases, leaving 7 bases of the junction unmatched. Germline CDR1 reads SGDLS; CDR2 reads YYNGEE. This CDR3 comprises 16 residues. In nucleotides, the CDR3 is TGTGCCAGCAGCGTAGGGGAGGGGGCATTTAACACTGAAGCTTTCTTT. Its protein product is CASSVGEGAFNTEAFF.

The chain recombines TRBV7-9 with TRBJ2-1, with D possibly TRBD2 on 6 matching bases. V was pared by 3 bases and J by 0 bases, with 9 bases between. Germline V lookup: CDR1 SEHNR, CDR2 FQNEAQ (reference sequence). The CDR3 spans 15 residues. The CDR3 spells CASSFAGSSYNEQFF. In DNA form, the CDR3 reads TGTGCCAGCAGCTTTGCGGGGAGCTCCTACAATGAGCAGTTCTTC.

This sequence joins TRBV19 and TRBJ1-3; 10 bases agree with TRBD1. Trimming at V came to 5 bases and at J to 2 bases, leaving 9 bases not matched to a gene. Germline V gene sequence: CDR1 LNHDA, CDR2 SQIVND (reference sequence). CDR3 length: 17 residues. The CDR3 protein is CASSVTGTGVPGNTIYF. CDR3 coding DNA: TGTGCCAGTAGTGTGACTGGGACAGGGGTTCCTGGAAACACCATATATTTT.